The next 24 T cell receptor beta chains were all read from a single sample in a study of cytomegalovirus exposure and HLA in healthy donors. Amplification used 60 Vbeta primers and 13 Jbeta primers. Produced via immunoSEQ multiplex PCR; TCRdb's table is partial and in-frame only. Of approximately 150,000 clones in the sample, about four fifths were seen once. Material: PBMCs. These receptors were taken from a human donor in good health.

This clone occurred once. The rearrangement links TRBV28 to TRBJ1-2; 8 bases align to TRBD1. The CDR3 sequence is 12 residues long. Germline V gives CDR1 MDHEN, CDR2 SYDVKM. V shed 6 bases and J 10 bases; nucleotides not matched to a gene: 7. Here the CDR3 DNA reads TGTGCCAGCAGAGAGCGGGACAGGAACTACACCTTC. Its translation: CASRERDRNYTF.

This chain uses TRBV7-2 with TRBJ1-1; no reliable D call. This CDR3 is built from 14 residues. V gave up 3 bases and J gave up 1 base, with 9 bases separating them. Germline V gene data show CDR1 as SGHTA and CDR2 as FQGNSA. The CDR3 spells CASSFQPGNTEAFF. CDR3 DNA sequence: TGTGCCAGCAGCTTTCAACCCGGGAACACTGAAGCTTTCTTT.

CDR3 sequence: CASSLGQSHEQFF. In nucleotides, the CDR3 is TGTGCCAGCAGTTTGGGACAGAGCCATGAGCAGTTCTTC. The genes are TRBV28 and TRBJ2-1, with 7 bases lining up with TRBD1. Germline CDR1 and CDR2: MDHEN and SYDVKM. Trimming removed 3 bases from V and 8 bases from J; junction bases left unmatched: 4. The CDR3 totals 13 residues.

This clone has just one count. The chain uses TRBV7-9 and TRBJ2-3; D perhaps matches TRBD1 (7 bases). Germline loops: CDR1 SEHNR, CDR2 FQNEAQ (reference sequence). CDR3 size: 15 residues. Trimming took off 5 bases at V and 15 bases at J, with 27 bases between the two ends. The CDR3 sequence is CASSTDREVSSNEYF. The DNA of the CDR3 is TGTGCCAGCAGCACCGACAGGGAGGTGAGCAGCAACGAATATTTT. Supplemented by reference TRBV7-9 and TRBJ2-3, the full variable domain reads DTGVSQNPRHKITKRGQNVTFRCDPISEHNRLYWYRQTLGQGPEFLTYFQNEAQLEKSRLLSDRFSAERPKGSFSTLEIQRTEQGDSAMYLCASSTDREVSSNEYFGPGTRLTVL.

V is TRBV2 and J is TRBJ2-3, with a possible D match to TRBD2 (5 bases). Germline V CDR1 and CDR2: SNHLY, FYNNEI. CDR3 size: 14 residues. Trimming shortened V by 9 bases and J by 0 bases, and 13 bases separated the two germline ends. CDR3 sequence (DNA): TGTGCCAGGGTTCGGACGGGGAGCACAGATACGCAGTATTTT. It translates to CARVRTGSTDTQYF.

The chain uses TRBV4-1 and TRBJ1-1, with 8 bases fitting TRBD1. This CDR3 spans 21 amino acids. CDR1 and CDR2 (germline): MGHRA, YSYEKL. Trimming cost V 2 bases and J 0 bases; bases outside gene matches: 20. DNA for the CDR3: TGCGCCAGCAGCCAAATACCGGGACAGGTTTCCATGATGCCCATGAACACTGAAGCTTTCTTT. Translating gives CASSQIPGQVSMMPMNTEAFF.

CDR3 residues: CASRPYRGLWEQYF. CDR3 nucleotides: TGTGCCAGCAGACCTTACAGGGGGCTTTGGGAGCAGTACTTC. This chain joins TRBV11-2 and TRBJ2-7, with 9 nucleotides matching TRBD1. The CDR3 totals 14 residues. Germline values: CDR1 SGHAT, CDR2 FQNNGV. V dropped 6 bases and J dropped 7; count of bases not matched to a gene: 10.

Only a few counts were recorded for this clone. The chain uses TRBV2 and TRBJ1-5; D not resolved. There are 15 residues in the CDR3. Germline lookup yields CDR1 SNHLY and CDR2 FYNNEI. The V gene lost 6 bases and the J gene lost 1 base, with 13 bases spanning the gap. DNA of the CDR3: TGTGCCAGCAGAGGAGGGCGGCAGAGCAATCAGCCCCAGCATTTT. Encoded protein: CASRGGRQSNQPQHF.

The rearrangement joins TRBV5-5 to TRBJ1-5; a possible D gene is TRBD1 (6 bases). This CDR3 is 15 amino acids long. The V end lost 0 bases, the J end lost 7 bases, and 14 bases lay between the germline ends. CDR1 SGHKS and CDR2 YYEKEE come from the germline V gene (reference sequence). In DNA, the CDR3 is TGTGCCAGCAGCTTGGGATGGACAGATTCACAGCCCCAGCATTTT. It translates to CASSLGWTDSQPQHF.

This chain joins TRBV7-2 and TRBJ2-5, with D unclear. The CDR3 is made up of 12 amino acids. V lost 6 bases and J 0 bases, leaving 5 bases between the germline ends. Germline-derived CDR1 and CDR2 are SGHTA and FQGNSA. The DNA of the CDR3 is TGTGCCAGCAGTCCGTACCAAGAGACCCAGTACTTC. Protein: CASSPYQETQYF.

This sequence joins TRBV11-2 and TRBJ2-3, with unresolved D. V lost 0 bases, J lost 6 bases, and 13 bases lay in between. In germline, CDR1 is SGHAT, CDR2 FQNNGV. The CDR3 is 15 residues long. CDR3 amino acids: CASSLDRSNGDTQYF. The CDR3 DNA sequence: TGTGCCAGCAGCTTAGATCGAAGCAACGGGGATACGCAGTATTTT. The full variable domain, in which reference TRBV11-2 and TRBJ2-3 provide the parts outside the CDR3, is EAGVAQSPRYKIIEKRQSVAFWCNPISGHATLYWYQQILGQGPKLLIQFQNNGVVDDSQLPKDRFSAERLKGVDSTLKIQPAKLEDSAVYLCASSLDRSNGDTQYFGPGTRLTVL.

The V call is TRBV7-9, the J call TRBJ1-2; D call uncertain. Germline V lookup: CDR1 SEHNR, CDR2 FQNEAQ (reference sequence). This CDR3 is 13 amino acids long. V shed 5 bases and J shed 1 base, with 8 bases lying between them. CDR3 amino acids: CASSRDYNYGYTF. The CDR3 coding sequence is TGTGCCAGCAGCCGAGACTATAACTATGGCTACACCTTC.

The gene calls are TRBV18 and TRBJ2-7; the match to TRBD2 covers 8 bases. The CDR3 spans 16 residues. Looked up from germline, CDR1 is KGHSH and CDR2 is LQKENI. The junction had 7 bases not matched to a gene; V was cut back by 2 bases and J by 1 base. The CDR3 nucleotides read TGTGCCAGCTCACCATGGACCGGGGGGGCTTCCTACGAGCAGTACTTC. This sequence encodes CASSPWTGGASYEQYF.

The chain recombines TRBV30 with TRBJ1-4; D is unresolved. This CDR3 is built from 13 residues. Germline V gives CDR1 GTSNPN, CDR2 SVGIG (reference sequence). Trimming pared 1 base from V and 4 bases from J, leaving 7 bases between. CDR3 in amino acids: CAWSGSFNEKLFF. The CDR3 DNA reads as TGTGCCTGGAGTGGCAGTTTTAATGAAAAACTGTTTTTT.

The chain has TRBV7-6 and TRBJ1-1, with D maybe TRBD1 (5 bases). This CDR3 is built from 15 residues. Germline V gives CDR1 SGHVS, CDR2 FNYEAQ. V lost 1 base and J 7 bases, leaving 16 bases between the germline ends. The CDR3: CASSLGAGGKGEAFF. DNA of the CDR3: TGTGCCAGCAGCTTAGGTGCCGGGGGGAAGGGTGAAGCTTTCTTT.

The CDR3 DNA follows: TGCAGCGTTGCGAAGCTTTTGGACACTGAAGCTTTCTTT. This encodes CSVAKLLDTEAFF. V and J are TRBV29-1 and TRBJ1-1, with D unclear. CDR1 is SQVTM, CDR2 ANQGSEA, per germline. Trimming stripped 4 bases from V and 3 bases from J, with 12 bases between. The CDR3 has 13 residues.

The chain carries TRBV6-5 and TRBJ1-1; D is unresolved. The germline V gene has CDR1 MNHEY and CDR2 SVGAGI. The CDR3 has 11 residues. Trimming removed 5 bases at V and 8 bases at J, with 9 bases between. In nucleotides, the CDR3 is TGTGCCAGCAGTCGAGGGAGGGAAGCTTTCTTT. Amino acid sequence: CASSRGREAFF.

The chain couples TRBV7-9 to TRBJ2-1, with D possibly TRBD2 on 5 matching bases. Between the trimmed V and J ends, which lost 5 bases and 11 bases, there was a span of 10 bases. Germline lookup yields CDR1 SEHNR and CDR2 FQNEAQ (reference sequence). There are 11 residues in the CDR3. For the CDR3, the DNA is TGTGCCAGCAGCGGACTGGACCAGCAGTTCTTC. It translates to CASSGLDQQFF.

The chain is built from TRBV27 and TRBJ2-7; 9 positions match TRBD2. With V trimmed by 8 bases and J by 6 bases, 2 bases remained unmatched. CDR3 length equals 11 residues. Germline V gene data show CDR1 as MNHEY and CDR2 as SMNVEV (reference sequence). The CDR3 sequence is CASSSGIEQYF. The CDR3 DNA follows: TGTGCCAGCTCTAGCGGGATCGAGCAGTACTTC.

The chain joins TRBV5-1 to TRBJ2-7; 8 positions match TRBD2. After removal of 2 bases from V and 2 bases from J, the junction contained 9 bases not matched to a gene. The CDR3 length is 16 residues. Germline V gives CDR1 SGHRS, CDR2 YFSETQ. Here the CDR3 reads CASSFNVGLDPYEQYF. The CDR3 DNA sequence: TGCGCCAGCAGCTTTAATGTGGGACTAGACCCCTACGAGCAGTACTTC. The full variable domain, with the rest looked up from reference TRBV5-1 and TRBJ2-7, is KAGVTQTPRYLIKTRGQQVTLSCSPISGHRSVSWYQQTPGQGLQFLFEYFSETQRNKGNFPGRFSGRQFSNSRSEMNVSTLELGDSALYLCASSFNVGLDPYEQYFGPGTRLTVT.

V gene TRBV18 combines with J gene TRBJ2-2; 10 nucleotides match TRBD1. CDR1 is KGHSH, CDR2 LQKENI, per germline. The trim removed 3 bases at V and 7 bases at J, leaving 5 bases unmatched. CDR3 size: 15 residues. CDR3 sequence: CASSPPGQGIGELFF. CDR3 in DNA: TGTGCCAGCTCACCCCCGGGACAGGGGATCGGGGAGCTGTTTTTT. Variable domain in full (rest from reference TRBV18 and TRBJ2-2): NAGVMQNPRHLVRRRGQEARLRCSPMKGHSHVYWYRQLPEEGLKFMVYLQKENIIDESGMPKERFSAEFPKEGPSILRIQQVVRGDSAAYFCASSPPGQGIGELFFGEGSRLTVL.

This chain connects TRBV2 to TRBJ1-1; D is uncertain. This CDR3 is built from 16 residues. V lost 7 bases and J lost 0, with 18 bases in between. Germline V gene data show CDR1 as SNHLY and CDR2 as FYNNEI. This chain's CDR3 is CASTLLKSDLNTEAFF. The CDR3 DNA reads TGTGCCAGCACCTTGCTTAAATCGGACTTGAACACTGAAGCTTTCTTT.

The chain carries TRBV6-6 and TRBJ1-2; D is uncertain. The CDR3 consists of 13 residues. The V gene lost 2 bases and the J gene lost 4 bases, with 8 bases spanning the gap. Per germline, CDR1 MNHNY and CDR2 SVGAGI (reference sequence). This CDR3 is CASSYEGGYGYTF. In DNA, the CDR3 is TGTGCCAGCAGTTACGAGGGTGGCTATGGCTACACCTTC.

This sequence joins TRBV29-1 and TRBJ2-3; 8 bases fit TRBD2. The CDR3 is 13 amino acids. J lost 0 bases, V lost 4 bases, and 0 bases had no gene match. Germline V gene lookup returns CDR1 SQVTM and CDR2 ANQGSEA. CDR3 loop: CSVAGGSTDTQYF. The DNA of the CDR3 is TGCAGCGTTGCGGGGGGGAGCACAGATACGCAGTATTTT.